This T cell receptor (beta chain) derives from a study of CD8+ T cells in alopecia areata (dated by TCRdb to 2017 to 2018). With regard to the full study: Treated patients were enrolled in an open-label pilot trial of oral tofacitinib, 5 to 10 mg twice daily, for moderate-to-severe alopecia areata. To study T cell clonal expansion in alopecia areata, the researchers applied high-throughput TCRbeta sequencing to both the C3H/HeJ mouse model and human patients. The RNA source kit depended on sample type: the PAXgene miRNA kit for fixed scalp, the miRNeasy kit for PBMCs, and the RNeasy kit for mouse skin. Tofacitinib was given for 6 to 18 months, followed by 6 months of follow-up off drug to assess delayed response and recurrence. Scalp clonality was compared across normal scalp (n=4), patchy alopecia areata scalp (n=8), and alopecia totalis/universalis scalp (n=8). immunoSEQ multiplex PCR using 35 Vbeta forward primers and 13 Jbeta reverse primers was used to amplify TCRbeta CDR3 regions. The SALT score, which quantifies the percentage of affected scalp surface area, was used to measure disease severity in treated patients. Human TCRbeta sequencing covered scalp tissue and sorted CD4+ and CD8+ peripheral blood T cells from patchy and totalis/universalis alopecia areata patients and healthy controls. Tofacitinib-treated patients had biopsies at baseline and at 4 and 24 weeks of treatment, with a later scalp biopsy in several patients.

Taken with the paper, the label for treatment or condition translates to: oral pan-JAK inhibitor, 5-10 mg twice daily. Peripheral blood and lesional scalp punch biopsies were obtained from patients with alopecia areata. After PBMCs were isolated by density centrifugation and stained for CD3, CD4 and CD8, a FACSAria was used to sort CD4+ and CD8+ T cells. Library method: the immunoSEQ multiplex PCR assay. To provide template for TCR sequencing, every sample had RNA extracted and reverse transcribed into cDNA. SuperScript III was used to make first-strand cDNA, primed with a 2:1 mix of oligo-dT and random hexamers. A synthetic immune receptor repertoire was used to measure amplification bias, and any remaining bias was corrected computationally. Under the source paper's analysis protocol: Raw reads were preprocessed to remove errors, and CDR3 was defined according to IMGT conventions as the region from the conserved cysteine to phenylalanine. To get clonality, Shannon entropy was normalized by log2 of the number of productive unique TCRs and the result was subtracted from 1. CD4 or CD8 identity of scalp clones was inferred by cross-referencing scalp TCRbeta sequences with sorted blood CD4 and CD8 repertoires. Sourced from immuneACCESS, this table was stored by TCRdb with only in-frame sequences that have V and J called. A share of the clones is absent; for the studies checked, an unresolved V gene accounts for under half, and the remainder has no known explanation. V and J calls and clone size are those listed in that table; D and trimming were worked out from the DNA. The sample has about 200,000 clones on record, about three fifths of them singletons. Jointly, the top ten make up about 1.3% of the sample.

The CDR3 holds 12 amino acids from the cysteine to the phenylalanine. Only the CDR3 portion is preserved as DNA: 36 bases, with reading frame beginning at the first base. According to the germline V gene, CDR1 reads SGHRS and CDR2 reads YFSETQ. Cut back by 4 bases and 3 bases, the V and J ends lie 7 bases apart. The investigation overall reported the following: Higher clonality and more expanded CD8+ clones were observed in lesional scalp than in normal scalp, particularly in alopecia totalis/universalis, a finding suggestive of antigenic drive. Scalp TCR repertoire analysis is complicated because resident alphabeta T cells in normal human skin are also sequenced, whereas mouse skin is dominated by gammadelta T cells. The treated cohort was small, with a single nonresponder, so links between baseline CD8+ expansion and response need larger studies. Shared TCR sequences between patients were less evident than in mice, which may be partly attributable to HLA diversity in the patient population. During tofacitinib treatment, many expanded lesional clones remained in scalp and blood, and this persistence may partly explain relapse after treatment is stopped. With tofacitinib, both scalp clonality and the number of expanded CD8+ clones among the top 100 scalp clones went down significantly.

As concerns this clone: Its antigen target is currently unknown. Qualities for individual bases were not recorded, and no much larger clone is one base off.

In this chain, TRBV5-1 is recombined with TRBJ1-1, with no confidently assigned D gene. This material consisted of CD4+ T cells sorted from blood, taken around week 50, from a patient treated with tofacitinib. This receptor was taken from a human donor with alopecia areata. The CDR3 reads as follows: CASSGADTEAFF. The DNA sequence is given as TGCGCCAGCAGCGGAGCCGACACTGAAGCTTTCTTT.